Shown below are 27 T cell receptor beta chains from a single sample sequenced in a study of blood T cell repertoires in COVID-19 (dated by TCRdb to about 2020). Library prep was done by the immunoSEQ multiplex PCR assay. TCRdb carries this immuneACCESS record with in-frame sequences only. Its versions omit some clonotypes, under half of them owing to an unresolved V gene in the studies checked, with the rest unexplained. The sample table lists about 260,000 clones, 86% of them with a count of one. The top ten constitute about 8.6% of the sample. Sequenced input: peripheral blood. These TCRs come from a man in his forties or fifties with active or convalescent COVID-19.

V gene TRBV19 combines with J gene TRBJ1-2; a weak D match, TRBD1 (6 bases). This CDR3 comprises 14 residues. The germline V gene has CDR1 LNHDA and CDR2 SQIVND (reference sequence). Trimming stripped 9 bases from V and 6 bases from J, with 20 bases between. The CDR3 loop is CASSLTGQGNGYTF. The CDR3 coding sequence is TGTGCCAGCTCGTTAACGGGACAAGGGAATGGCTACACCTTC. Combining the CDR3 with reference TRBV19 and TRBJ1-2 gives the whole variable domain DGGITQSPKYLFRKEGQNVTLSCEQNLNHDAMYWYRQDPGQGLRLIYYSQIVNDFQKGDIAEGYSVSREKKESFPLTVTSAQKNPTAFYLCASSLTGQGNGYTFGSGTRLTVV.

The chain employs TRBV30 and TRBJ1-3; TRBD1 matches at 7 bases. With 7 bases clipped from V and 0 bases from J, the junction kept 3 bases outside the gene matches. The CDR3 spans 13 residues. Germline V lookup: CDR1 GTSNPN, CDR2 SVGIG (reference sequence). CDR3 protein: CALGQNSGNTIYF. The CDR3 nucleotides read TGTGCCTTGGGACAGAACTCTGGAAACACCATATATTTT.

J is TRBJ1-2 and V is TRBV4-1; TRBD1 agrees at 7 bases. The CDR3 totals 16 residues. Per germline, CDR1 MGHRA and CDR2 YSYEKL. V gave up 0 bases and J gave up 5 bases; unmatched junction bases: 9. CDR3 amino acids: CASSQDEGAMRYGYTF. The CDR3 DNA reads as TGCGCCAGCAGCCAAGATGAGGGGGCTATGAGGTATGGCTACACCTTC.

In its sample, this clone was seen once. The rearrangement links TRBV24-1 to TRBJ1-4, with D tentatively TRBD1 (5 bases). V was clipped by 9 bases and J by 3 bases, with 19 bases between them. Germline V gene sequence: CDR1 KGHDR, CDR2 SFDVKD. This CDR3 has 16 amino acids. CDR3 coding DNA: TGTGCCACCTCGCGGGGGACGGAGGGTCCTAATGAAAAACTGTTTTTT. It specifies CATSRGTEGPNEKLFF.

The chain is built from TRBV12-3 or TRBV12-4 and TRBJ2-7, with D possibly being TRBD1 (6 bases). The CDR3 runs to 12 residues. Trimming shortened V by 6 bases and J by 2 bases, and 8 bases separated the two germline ends. Here the CDR3 reads CASRQGAYEQYF. The CDR3 bases are TGTGCCAGCAGACAGGGCGCCTACGAGCAGTACTTC.

This rearrangement joins TRBV6-1 to TRBJ2-7; D might be TRBD2 (6 bases). This CDR3 spans 15 amino acids. Germline V gives CDR1 MNHNS, CDR2 SASEGT. V lost 6 bases and J lost 0, with 15 bases in between. CDR3 bases: TGTGCCAGCAGGCCCGAGGAGGGGAGCTCCTACGAGCAGTACTTC. This gives the protein CASRPEEGSSYEQYF.

The V gene is TRBV14, the J gene TRBJ2-5, with TRBD2 as a possible D gene (6 bases). The germline CDR1 and CDR2 sequences are SGHDN and FVKESK. This CDR3 has 14 residues. Trimming took off 4 bases at V and 3 bases at J, with 12 bases between the two ends. CDR3: CASSPTGVEETQYF. As DNA, the CDR3 is TGTGCCAGCAGCCCAACGGGGGTGGAAGAGACCCAGTACTTC.

This clone was found once. The CDR3 region is CASSQDIGRSSGTGNTIYF. The DNA of the CDR3 is TGTGCCAGCAGCCAAGATATTGGCAGGTCGTCAGGCACTGGAAACACCATATATTTT. The chain uses TRBV4-2 and TRBJ1-3; D is unclear. From germline, CDR1 is LGHNA and CDR2 YNFKEQ. This CDR3 is built from 19 residues. The V end lost 0 bases, the J end lost 2 bases, and 20 bases lay between the germline ends.

This clone was recorded only once. The chain employs TRBV4-1 and TRBJ2-5; D unresolved. The CDR3 loop spans 14 amino acids. In germline, CDR1 is MGHRA, CDR2 YSYEKL. The V end lost 0 bases, the J end lost 3 bases, and 8 bases lay between the germline ends. The CDR3 DNA is TGCGCCAGCAGCCAAGATCTGCTAAAAGAGACCCAGTACTTC. It yields the protein CASSQDLLKETQYF.

J is TRBJ2-7 and V is TRBV7-9, with D unresolved. Germline V gene lookup returns CDR1 SEHNR and CDR2 FQNEAQ (reference sequence). This CDR3 is 12 amino acids long. The V end was cut by 6 bases, the J end by 0 bases, with 6 bases between. CDR3 nucleotides: TGTGCCAGCAGTTGGAGCTCCTACGAGCAGTACTTC. Protein: CASSWSSYEQYF. Full variable domain (remainder filled in from reference TRBV7-9 and TRBJ2-7): DTGVSQNPRHKITKRGQNVTFRCDPISEHNRLYWYRQTLGQGPEFLTYFQNEAQLEKSRLLSDRFSAERPKGSFSTLEIQRTEQGDSAMYLCASSWSSYEQYFGPGTRLTVT.

The V call is TRBV18, the J call TRBJ1-4, with 10 bases identical to TRBD1. V was pared by 5 bases and J by 8 bases, with 2 bases of the junction left unmatched. CDR1 and CDR2 from the germline V gene are KGHSH and LQKENI. This CDR3 is built from 13 residues. DNA of the CDR3: TGTGCCAGCTCAGGACAGGGGGAAGAAAAACTGTTTTTT. As protein: CASSGQGEEKLFF.

The chain has TRBV2 and TRBJ2-3; TRBD2 aligns across 9 bases. Trimming at V came to 3 bases and at J to 3 bases, leaving 4 bases not matched to a gene. In germline, CDR1 is SNHLY, CDR2 FYNNEI. The CDR3 sequence is 15 residues long. CDR3 protein: CASSDPGLATDTQYF. The CDR3 bases are TGTGCCAGCAGTGATCCGGGACTAGCTACAGATACGCAGTATTTT.

The chain is built from TRBV7-8 and TRBJ2-1; maybe TRBD2 (5 bases). The germline V gene encodes CDR1 SGHVS and CDR2 FQNEAQ. V was shortened by 6 bases and J by 9 bases, with 12 bases between the two germline ends. This CDR3 region has 12 residues. The CDR3 DNA is TGTGCCAGCAGGGACTTGTGGAGTGAGCAGTTCTTC. Encoded protein: CASRDLWSEQFF.

This rearrangement joins TRBV19 to TRBJ2-2; possibly TRBD1 for D (7 bases). CDR1 is LNHDA, CDR2 SQIVND, per germline (reference sequence). This CDR3 is built from 14 residues. V was cut by 7 bases and J by 6 bases, with 15 bases left in between. As DNA, the CDR3 is TGTGCCAGTATTTGGGCAGGGGGGTCCGGGGAGCTGTTTTTT. As protein: CASIWAGGSGELFF. The full variable domain, completed using reference TRBV19 and TRBJ2-2, is DGGITQSPKYLFRKEGQNVTLSCEQNLNHDAMYWYRQDPGQGLRLIYYSQIVNDFQKGDIAEGYSVSREKKESFPLTVTSAQKNPTAFYLCASIWAGGSGELFFGEGSRLTVL.

The chain has TRBV24-1 and TRBJ2-7; TRBD1 agrees at 8 bases. The germline V gene encodes CDR1 KGHDR and CDR2 SFDVKD. The CDR3 length is 14 residues. Trimming removed 3 bases from V and 6 bases from J; junction bases left unmatched: 6. The CDR3 protein is CATSDASGGAEQYF. CDR3 coding DNA: TGTGCCACCAGTGATGCGTCAGGGGGCGCCGAGCAGTACTTC.

This chain connects TRBV9 to TRBJ2-3; the D gene is possibly TRBD1 (6 bases). The length of the CDR3 is 16 residues. The germline CDR1 and CDR2 sequences are SGDLS and YYNGEE. Deletions cut 0 bases from V and 2 bases from J, with 13 bases between. Here the CDR3 reads CASSVDRVRNTDTQYF. Here the CDR3 DNA reads TGTGCCAGCAGCGTAGACAGGGTACGGAACACAGATACGCAGTATTTT.

The chain uses TRBV5-4 and TRBJ2-7; D is ambiguous. CDR3 length: 13 amino acids. V shed 1 base and J shed 2 bases, with 7 bases lying between them. CDR1 and CDR2 from the germline V gene are SGHNT and YYREEE (reference sequence). The CDR3 region has the DNA TGTGCCAGCAGCTTGAACAGTCCCTACGAGCAGTACTTC. Translated: CASSLNSPYEQYF.

The chain uses TRBV9 and TRBJ2-7; 9 positions match TRBD1. CDR3 length: 15 residues. Germline V CDR1 and CDR2: SGDLS, YYNGEE. V was pared by 0 bases and J by 1 base, with 2 bases of the junction left unmatched. CDR3 DNA: TGTGCCAGCAGCGTAGGGGGGACAGGGTCCTACGAGCAGTACTTC. This translates into CASSVGGTGSYEQYF.

V and J are TRBV2 and TRBJ1-2; TRBD1 agrees at 8 bases. Germline CDR1 is SNHLY and CDR2 is FYNNEI. The CDR3 length is 17 residues. The V gene end was trimmed by 5 bases and the J gene end by 6 bases; junction bases not matched to a gene: 17. This CDR3 reads CASSLLGQGFPSNGYTF. CDR3 DNA sequence: TGTGCCAGCAGTCTTCTTGGACAGGGCTTTCCGTCGAATGGCTACACCTTC.

This clone was found once. The chain is built from TRBV9 and TRBJ2-5; no clear D. This CDR3 is built from 13 residues. From germline, CDR1 is SGDLS and CDR2 YYNGEE. Trimming removed 0 bases at V and 5 bases at J, with 8 bases between. DNA for the CDR3: TGTGCCAGCAGCGTAGGGGCCTGGGAGACCCAGTACTTC. The encoded protein is CASSVGAWETQYF.

This rearrangement joins TRBV30 to TRBJ2-7, with D uncertain. Germline V gene lookup returns CDR1 GTSNPN and CDR2 SVGIG (reference sequence). V dropped 0 bases and J dropped 4 bases, with 28 bases sitting between them. The CDR3 has 19 amino acids. The CDR3 spells CAWSVPRPERSLLSYEQYF. CDR3 DNA sequence: TGTGCCTGGAGTGTACCGAGACCGGAGAGGTCTTTACTGTCATACGAGCAGTACTTC.

The chain uses TRBV5-1 and TRBJ1-1; D ambiguous. The V end lost 2 bases, the J end lost 0 bases, and 11 bases lay between the germline ends. Germline V gene data show CDR1 as SGHRS and CDR2 as YFSETQ. The CDR3 has 15 residues. The CDR3 DNA follows: TGCGCCAGCAGCTTAGAGGGATCGATGAACACTGAAGCTTTCTTT. Protein product: CASSLEGSMNTEAFF.

This chain joins TRBV29-1 and TRBJ1-1; D call uncertain. Germline CDR1 SQVTM, CDR2 ANQGSEA. Trimming stripped 2 bases from V and 1 base from J, with 8 bases between. The CDR3 runs 13 residues. CDR3: CSVERTENTEAFF. The CDR3 bases are TGCAGCGTTGAAAGGACTGAGAACACTGAAGCTTTCTTT.

The rearrangement links TRBV29-1 to TRBJ2-7, with 9 bases fitting TRBD1. The CDR3 consists of 14 residues. The V gene's germline CDR1 is SQVTM and CDR2 ANQGSEA. V shed 7 bases and J 5 bases; nucleotides not matched to a gene: 12. CDR3: CSALQRTGVDEQYF. CDR3 DNA: TGCAGCGCTCTACAAAGGACAGGGGTGGACGAGCAGTACTTC.

J is TRBJ2-7 and V is TRBV6-1; D not certain. The CDR3 consists of 11 residues. Germline V lookup: CDR1 MNHNS, CDR2 SASEGT. The V end lost 10 bases, the J end lost 3 bases, and 10 bases lay between the germline ends. This chain's CDR3 is CATGVGYEQYF. CDR3 DNA sequence: TGTGCCACCGGAGTTGGCTACGAGCAGTACTTC.

This rearrangement joins TRBV3-1 (or the pseudogene TRBV3-2) to TRBJ1-6; TRBD1 is a possible D gene (6 bases). V lost 2 bases and J lost 7, with 15 bases in between. CDR3 size: 16 residues. The germline V gene encodes CDR1 LGHDT and CDR2 YNNKEL (reference sequence). In DNA form, the CDR3 reads TGTGCCAGCAGCCAACTCAGGGGCCAGTGGAATTCACCCCTCCACTTT. This translates into CASSQLRGQWNSPLHF.

The rearrangement joins TRBV11-3 to TRBJ2-1, with TRBD2 identical over 12 bases. This CDR3 is built from 17 residues. Germline lookup yields CDR1 SGHNT and CDR2 YENEEA. The junction had 8 bases not matched to a gene; V was cut back by 0 bases and J by 8 bases. The CDR3 loop reads CASSLDWSSGRVDEQFF. The CDR3, as DNA: TGTGCCAGCAGCTTAGATTGGTCTAGCGGGAGGGTTGATGAGCAGTTCTTC.